The 2 T cell receptor beta chains in this list originate from one sample, sequenced in a study of T cell responses to AZD1222 COVID-19 vaccine. TCRdb keeps only in-frame clones here, not all; method: immunoSEQ multiplex PCR. The table records approximately 140,000 clones, more than 80% of them present only once. The sample was peripheral blood, taken on day 0 of AZD1222 vaccination. The receptors originated from an adult in good health.

The gene calls are TRBV7-2 and TRBJ1-3; D perhaps matches TRBD1 (6 bases). Trimming stripped 5 bases from V and 0 bases from J, with 14 bases between. Germline CDR1 SGHTA, CDR2 FQGNSA. CDR3 length: 16 amino acids. The CDR3 here is CASSRPRGRSGNTIYF. For the CDR3, the DNA is TGTGCCAGCAGCCGTCCCAGGGGACGCTCTGGAAACACCATATATTTT.

The CDR3 nucleotides are TGTGCCAGCAGCAAAGCGCGGCAGGGGTGTCCGTTCACTGAAGCTTTCTTT. It codes for CASSKARQGCPFTEAFF. This chain joins TRBV21-1 and TRBJ1-1; the table's TRBD1 call for D was not verified on the DNA. TRBV21-1 is a recognized pseudogene. The CDR3 length is 17 residues.